These T cell receptor beta chains were read from a single sample in a study of T cell responses to AZD1222 COVID-19 vaccine. Assay: immunoSEQ multiplex PCR; the TCRdb copy retains only in-frame clones and omits some. The sample has around 150,000 clones, approximately 88% seen once; the top ten hold 2% to 2.5%. This specimen consisted of peripheral blood, obtained on day 0 of AZD1222 vaccination. All receptors derive from an adult in good health. CDR3s include the opening cysteine and the closing phenylalanine or tryptophan. A D gene is named only where the DNA matches it firmly. A clone size is listed for some rows: how often the clone was seen (once, few, many), or a class if it is expanded.

J gene | D gene | V gene | clone size | CDR3 DNA | CDR3 protein
TRBJ2-1 | TRBD2 | TRBV7-2 | NA | TGTGCCAGCAGCTTAGTCGGTAGCGGGAGGGATTACAATGAGCAGTTCTTC | CASSLVGSGRDYNEQFF
TRBJ2-2 | TRBD2 | TRBV14 | NA | TGTGCCAGCAGCCAAGTGGCCGGGCTAGCGGACACCGGGGAGCTGTTTTTT | CASSQVAGLADTGELFF
TRBJ2-7 | NA | TRBV28 | NA | TGTGCCAGCAGTTTATTAGCCCGGGGCCCCTACGAGCAGTACTTC | CASSLLARGPYEQYF
TRBJ2-1 | NA | TRBV11-2 | NA | TGTGCCAGCAGCTCCCACAGTGAGCAGTTCTTC | CASSSHSEQFF
TRBJ2-3 | TRBD2 | TRBV9 | NA | TGTGCCAGCAGCGAGGGGATGACTAGCGGGAGGGGGTCAGATACGCAGTATTTT | CASSEGMTSGRGSDTQYF
TRBJ1-5 | TRBD1 | TRBV4-2 | once | TGTGCCAGCAGCCAAGCGGGGACAGGGGGCTTGAACAATCAGCCCCAGCATTTT | CASSQAGTGGLNNQPQHF
TRBJ1-3 | NA | TRBV28 | NA | TGTGCCAGCACACCCGGAGGGGCCCGCCGTGGAAACACCATATATTTT | CASTPGGARRGNTIYF
TRBJ1-2 | TRBD1 | TRBV19 | NA | TGTGCCAGTAGCCCCGACAGGGCTATCGGCTACACCTTC | CASSPDRAIGYTF
TRBJ2-7 | NA | TRBV6-6 | NA | TGTGCCAGCAGTTACGTCGAGGTAGGCTACGAGCAGTACTTC | CASSYVEVGYEQYF
TRBJ1-5 | NA | TRBV9 | NA | TGTGCCAGCAGCGTACAGCACAGCGGACCCCAGCATTTT | CASSVQHSGPQHF
TRBJ1-5 | NA | TRBV19 | NA | TGTGCCAGTAGTATCAGCGGGGGGAACAATCAGCCCCAGCATTTT | CASSISGGNNQPQHF
TRBJ2-7 | TRBD2 | TRBV6-6 | NA | TGTGCCAGCAGTTGGACTAGTAACGAGCAGTACTTC | CASSWTSNEQYF
TRBJ2-4 | TRBD1 | TRBV5-1 | once | TGCGCCAGCAGCGCCCACACGACAGGGGGAAACATTCAGTACTTC | CASSAHTTGGNIQYF
TRBJ1-5 | NA | TRBV7-2 | NA | TGTGCCAGCAGCTCAGTCGCAGGTTACAATCAGCCCCAGCATTTT | CASSSVAGYNQPQHF
TRBJ1-5 | NA | TRBV10-3 | NA | TGTGCCGCAACAGCAGATAGCAATCAGCCCCAGCATTTT | CAATADSNQPQHF
TRBJ2-1 | TRBD2 | TRBV6-2/TRBV6-3 | NA | TGTGCCAGCAGTTACGAACTAGCGGGAGGCCCCGATCGGGCCTACAATGAGCAGTTCTTC | CASSYELAGGPDRAYNEQFF
TRBJ1-2 | NA | TRBV10-3 | NA | TGTGCCATCAGTGAGTCACAGGGATCGTCTGGCTACACCTTC | CAISESQGSSGYTF
TRBJ2-7 | NA | TRBV6-1 | NA | TGTGCCAGCAGTGAATGGAGCGATTCCTCCTACGAGCAGTACTTC | CASSEWSDSSYEQYF
TRBJ2-5 | NA | TRBV4-1 | NA | TGCGCCAGCAGCCAACTGATGGAAGAGACCCAGTACTTC | CASSQLMEETQYF
TRBJ2-1 | TRBD2 | TRBV29-1 | NA | TGCAGCGTTGGACTAGCGGGAGGACATGAGCAGTTCTTC | CSVGLAGGHEQFF
TRBJ2-7 | TRBD2 | TRBV2 | NA | TGTGCCAGCAAGCGGGAGGGCCCGAACGAGCAGTACTTC | CASKREGPNEQYF
TRBJ2-4 | NA | TRBV19 | NA | TGTGCCAGTTTATCTTCGGGTCCCAAAAACATTCAGTACTTC | CASLSSGPKNIQYF
TRBJ2-6 | NA | TRBV4-3 | NA | TGCGCCAGCAGCCAAGAAGGGGCCGGGGCCAACGTCCTGACTTTC | CASSQEGAGANVLTF
TRBJ2-3 | NA | TRBV9 | NA | TGTGCCAGCAGCGTAGGACTAGTTTTGTCAGATACGCAGTATTTT | CASSVGLVLSDTQYF
TRBJ1-2 | NA | TRBV6-1 | NA | TGTGCCAGCAGTGACAACGGGGGCTATGGCTACACCTTC | CASSDNGGYGYTF
TRBJ2-7 | NA | TRBV20-1 | NA | TGCAGTGCTAGGCTGGGCGACGAGCAGTACTTC | CSARLGDEQYF
TRBJ1-2 | NA | TRBV30 | NA | TGTGCCTGGAGTGTACTCTCAATTCAGGGTGGCTACACCTTC | CAWSVLSIQGGYTF
TRBJ2-3 | TRBD2 | TRBV15 | NA | TGTGCCACCAGCAGAGGCCCTCCGGGACTAGCGGTTCGCACAGATACGCAGTATTTT | CATSRGPPGLAVRTDTQYF
TRBJ2-1 | TRBD2 | TRBV28 | NA | TGTGCCAGCAGTTCTAGCGGGAGTGGGCAGTTCTTC | CASSSSGSGQFF